This entry concerns a single T cell receptor beta chain. These data originate in a study of shared clonotypes between healthy human individuals. Trimming shortened V by 6 bases and J by 6 bases, and 12 bases separated the two germline ends. The CDR3 runs to 11 residues. Looked up from germline, CDR1 is DFQATT and CDR2 is SNEGSKA (reference sequence). The input for sorted-subset replicate PCRs was approximately 190 ng DNA, some 30,000 T cell genomes. The repertoire was sequenced with immunoSEQ multiplex PCR; TCRdb's copy has only in-frame clones and lacks some. The sample shows under 2,500,000 clones, nearly 97% of them seen only once.

The specimen sequenced was naive CD4+ T cells sorted from blood. Noted subset: CD45RA+ positively selected. This clonotype was obtained from a man aged 18 to 35 in good health. V usage is TRBV20-1 and J usage is TRBJ2-7; D gene uncertain. The CDR3 nucleotides are TGCAGTGCCCTAGTAGGCCTCGAGCAGTACTTC. It codes for CSALVGLEQYF.